This TCR beta chain was sequenced in a study of T cell responses to AZD1222 COVID-19 vaccine. Broader study findings: Of the AZD1222 recipients, only 5 or 6 were seropositive at baseline.

Turning to this clone: No antigen is known for it.

There are 9 residues in the CDR3. CDR1 and CDR2 (germline): MGHDK, SYGVNS. Trimming pared 9 bases from V and 6 bases from J, leaving 3 bases between. The assay was immunoSEQ multiplex PCR, and TCRdb's table has in-frame clones only and misses some. This sample has about 100,000 clones, with approximately 90% found just once. The chain has TRBV25-1 and TRBJ1-5, with unresolved D. Source: peripheral blood, taken on day 0 of MenACWY control vaccination. The receptor was isolated from an adult in good health. This chain's CDR3 is CASGQPQHF. The CDR3 region has the DNA TGTGCCAGTGGTCAGCCCCAGCATTTT.